This is a list of T cell receptor beta chains from one sample in a study of blood T cell repertoires in COVID-19. Generated by immunoSEQ multiplex PCR, the TCRdb table keeps only in-frame clones and is missing some. The repertoire includes approximately 500,000 clones, 70% to 90% of them detected once, and 1.8% sits in the top ten. The sequenced material came from PBMCs or T cells enriched from blood (not recorded which). Source of these receptors: a woman aged 40 to 49 who had recovered from COVID-19. The CDR3 runs from the conserved cysteine through the conserved F or W. D genes are given only for firm matches. The listing skips clone size in some rows; elsewhere it reads once, few, many or a size class.

cdr3_nt: TGTGCCAGCAGCTTCCGGGACAGAGGAAACACCATATATTTT
cdr3_aa: CASSFRDRGNTIYF
d_call: TRBD1
j_call: TRBJ1-3
v_call: TRBV7-9
clone_size: NA

cdr3_nt: TGTGCCACCAGTGATTCGGGACAGAGCTACAATCAGCCCCAGCATTTT
cdr3_aa: CATSDSGQSYNQPQHF
d_call: TRBD1
j_call: TRBJ1-5
v_call: TRBV24-1
clone_size: few

cdr3_nt: TGCGCCAGCAGCCAAGAGTCTGACAGCCTCTCTGGAAACACCATATATTTT
cdr3_aa: CASSQESDSLSGNTIYF
d_call: NA
j_call: TRBJ1-3
v_call: TRBV4-3
clone_size: NA

cdr3_nt: TGCGCCAGCACCAAAGAGGGACAGGCTCCATCCCGCTATGGCTACACCTTC
cdr3_aa: CASTKEGQAPSRYGYTF
d_call: TRBD1
j_call: TRBJ1-2
v_call: TRBV10-2
clone_size: NA

cdr3_nt: TGCGCCAGCAGCCAAGCCCGCGGACAGGTCCCCTACGAGCAGTACTTC
cdr3_aa: CASSQARGQVPYEQYF
d_call: TRBD1
j_call: TRBJ2-7
v_call: TRBV4-1
clone_size: once

cdr3_nt: TGTGCCAGCAGCTGGAAGGGGGCCCGGGAGACCCAGTACTTC
cdr3_aa: CASSWKGARETQYF
d_call: TRBD1
j_call: TRBJ2-5
v_call: TRBV7-2
clone_size: NA

cdr3_nt: TGTGCCAGCAGCTTGTGGGGGGATGGCTACACCTTC
cdr3_aa: CASSLWGDGYTF
d_call: NA
j_call: TRBJ1-2
v_call: TRBV5-6
clone_size: NA

cdr3_nt: TGTGCCAGCAGCCCCCTGGGTACAGAATACTACGAGCAGTACTTC
cdr3_aa: CASSPLGTEYYEQYF
d_call: NA
j_call: TRBJ2-7
v_call: TRBV6-2/TRBV6-3
clone_size: NA

cdr3_nt: TGTGCCAGCCGATTAGCGGGAGGATGGGAGACCCAGTACTTC
cdr3_aa: CASRLAGGWETQYF
d_call: TRBD2
j_call: TRBJ2-5
v_call: TRBV6-5
clone_size: NA

cdr3_nt: TGTGCCAGCAATCAGGGGAACGGGGAGCTGTTTTTT
cdr3_aa: CASNQGNGELFF
d_call: NA
j_call: TRBJ2-2
v_call: TRBV11-2
clone_size: NA

cdr3_nt: TGTGCCAGCAGTGATCTCCCAGGGAACACCGGGGAGCTGTTTTTT
cdr3_aa: CASSDLPGNTGELFF
d_call: NA
j_call: TRBJ2-2
v_call: TRBV2
clone_size: NA

cdr3_nt: TGTGCCAGCAGCCGATGGGGGCGGGAGTCCTACGAGCAGTACTTC
cdr3_aa: CASSRWGRESYEQYF
d_call: NA
j_call: TRBJ2-7
v_call: TRBV6-5
clone_size: NA

cdr3_nt: TGCGCCAGCAAACGGGACAGGGACATATCCTCTGGAAACACCATATATTTT
cdr3_aa: CASKRDRDISSGNTIYF
d_call: TRBD1
j_call: TRBJ1-3
v_call: TRBV4-1
clone_size: NA

cdr3_nt: TGCAGTGCTAGTTCTCTAGCGGGGAGCTCCTACGAGCAGTACTTC
cdr3_aa: CSASSLAGSSYEQYF
d_call: TRBD2
j_call: TRBJ2-7
v_call: TRBV20-1
clone_size: few

cdr3_nt: TGTGCCAGTAGTCTGGGCGACAGGTGGACACTGTTTTTT
cdr3_aa: CASSLGDRWTLFF
d_call: NA
j_call: TRBJ1-4
v_call: TRBV19
clone_size: once

cdr3_nt: TGTGCCAGCAGCTCACCCCCGGGGGGGCGGAGGTCGGCTGAAGCTTTCTTT
cdr3_aa: CASSSPPGGRRSAEAFF
d_call: NA
j_call: TRBJ1-1
v_call: TRBV27
clone_size: NA

cdr3_nt: TGTGCCAGCAGCCTAGAGACAGGGTGGGCCAATCAGCCCCAGCATTTT
cdr3_aa: CASSLETGWANQPQHF
d_call: TRBD1
j_call: TRBJ1-5
v_call: TRBV7-6
clone_size: NA